The 21 T cell receptor beta chains given below trace back to one sample, sequenced in a study of CD8 T cells in Susac syndrome. Reverse transcription of about 0.5 to 1 ug RNA used random hexamers. TCRdb processed the immunoSEQ multiplex PCR reads anew with MiXCR; each CDR3 protein has one entry. The table shows approximately 120,000 distinct CDR3 sequences, with just over 90% occurring only once. Sequenced sample: CD8+ T cells from PBMCs. The source of these receptors is a human donor with multiple sclerosis.

The V and J genes are TRBV5-1 and TRBJ2-1; D is unclear. Between the trimmed V and J ends, which lost 0 bases and 9 bases, there was a span of 7 bases. This CDR3 comprises 12 residues. In germline, CDR1 is SGHRS, CDR2 YFSETQ. CDR3 in amino acids: CASSLVGSEQFF. The CDR3 nucleotides are TGCGCCAGCAGCTTGGTGGGTAGTGAGCAGTTCTTC.

The gene calls are TRBV18 and TRBJ1-6, with 8 bases aligning to TRBD1. With V trimmed by 0 bases and J by 9 bases, 7 bases remained unmatched. The length of the CDR3 is 16 residues. Germline CDR1 and CDR2: KGHSH and LQKENI. The CDR3 nucleotides are TGTGCCAGCTCACCACCGAGGTCAGGGGGCGGTTCACCCCTCCACTTT. This encodes CASSPPRSGGGSPLHF.

The chain couples TRBV10-3 to TRBJ2-3; no clear D gene. CDR1 and CDR2 from the germline V gene are ENHRY and SYGVKD. The CDR3 is made up of 17 amino acids. The V end was cut by 0 bases, the J end by 0 bases, with 13 bases between. The CDR3: CAISESLGMMSTDTQYF. CDR3 nucleotides: TGTGCCATCAGTGAGTCGCTAGGAATGATGAGCACAGATACGCAGTATTTT.

The rearrangement joins TRBV7-9 to TRBJ2-7, with D unresolved. The V gene's germline CDR1 is SEHNR and CDR2 FQNEAQ (reference sequence). The CDR3 has 13 amino acids. The V gene lost 5 bases and the J gene lost 2 bases, with 10 bases spanning the gap. This CDR3 reads CASSDGRTYEQYV. CDR3 sequence (DNA): TGTGCCAGCAGCGACGGCAGAACCTACGAGCAGTACGTC.

The J gene is TRBJ2-1, the V gene TRBV12-3 or TRBV12-4, with 8 nucleotides matching TRBD2. The length of the CDR3 is 15 residues. Losses at the gene ends were 6 bases for V and 2 bases for J; bases not matched to a gene: 6. CDR3 coding DNA: TGTGCCAGCAGACCGTCCGGGAGGGCCTACAATGAGCAGTTCTTC. Residues: CASRPSGRAYNEQFF.

The V and J genes are TRBV29-1 and TRBJ1-2, with 10 bases aligning to TRBD1. Losses at the gene ends were 4 bases for V and 10 bases for J; bases not matched to a gene: 9. The CDR3 contains 13 residues. From germline, CDR1 is SQVTM and CDR2 ANQGSEA. CDR3 region: CSVVGTGEAHYTF. In DNA, the CDR3 is TGCAGCGTTGTGGGGACAGGGGAGGCCCACTACACCTTC.

The chain recombines TRBV7-2 with TRBJ2-3, with D possibly being TRBD2 (6 bases). There are 14 residues in the CDR3. V lost 5 bases to trimming and J lost 5 bases, with 14 bases between them. The germline V gene has CDR1 SGHTA and CDR2 FQGNSA. CDR3 sequence reads: CASSPDYPLDTQYF. Here the CDR3 DNA reads TGTGCCAGCAGCCCGGACTACCCGCTAGATACGCAGTATTTT.

CDR3 in DNA: TGTGCCAGTAGTATAGTCCCGATCACAGATACGCAGTATTTT. Amino acids: CASSIVPITDTQYF. This chain joins TRBV19 and TRBJ2-3; no firm D call. The CDR3 is made up of 14 amino acids. CDR1 LNHDA and CDR2 SQIVND come from the germline V gene (reference sequence). V lost 1 base and J 2 bases, leaving 7 bases between the germline ends.

The V and J genes are TRBV7-2 and TRBJ2-7; TRBD2 might be the D (6 bases). CDR1 SGHTA and CDR2 FQGNSA come from the germline V gene. With 3 bases removed from V and 6 bases from J, the gap between germline ends came to 12 bases. The CDR3 extends over 13 amino acids. The DNA for the CDR3 is TGTGCCAGCAGCTTGACTCCGGGAGTCGAGCAGTACGTC. This sequence encodes CASSLTPGVEQYV.

As DNA, the CDR3 is TGTGCCAGCACTCCCGACAGGGGGGGGTACGAGCAGTACTTC. Translation: CASTPDRGGYEQYF. The chain has TRBV6-5 and TRBJ2-7; 9 nucleotides line up with TRBD1. The CDR3 is 14 residues long. The V segment lost 7 bases and the J segment 4 bases; nucleotides outside the gene matches: 8. CDR1 is MNHEY and CDR2 is SVGAGI in the germline V gene.

The rearrangement joins TRBV5-1 to TRBJ1-6; D gene uncertain. V lost 0 bases, J lost 0 bases, and 10 bases lay in between. The germline CDR1 and CDR2 sequences are SGHRS and YFSETQ. The CDR3 runs 17 residues. CDR3 DNA: TGCGCCAGCAGCTTGGCCCAAGAGAGCTCCTATAATTCACCCCTCCACTTT. Its translation is CASSLAQESSYNSPLHF.

The J gene is TRBJ1-5, the V gene TRBV28; D is uncertain. The CDR3 runs 16 residues. V lost 6 bases and J lost 2, with 17 bases in between. Germline V gene sequence: CDR1 MDHEN, CDR2 SYDVKM. CDR3 nucleotides: TGTGCCAGCAGCTATCCTAGACCCAGCGGCAATCAGCCCCAGCATTTT. As protein: CASSYPRPSGNQPQHF.

The V call is TRBV5-4, the J call TRBJ2-1; TRBD2 matches at 15 bases. Unmatched junction bases numbered 9, after V lost 4 bases and J lost 10 bases. CDR1 and CDR2 (germline): SGHNT, YYREEE (reference sequence). The CDR3 spans 16 residues. This chain's CDR3 is CASSPSGLAGGNEQFF. CDR3 sequence (DNA): TGTGCCAGCAGCCCTTCGGGACTAGCGGGAGGAAACGAGCAGTTCTTC.

The chain joins TRBV6-5 to TRBJ2-7; D is undetermined. V was trimmed by 3 bases and J by 3 bases, leaving 9 bases between them. This CDR3 has 13 amino acids. Germline CDR1 reads MNHEY; CDR2 reads SVGAGI. The CDR3 protein is CASSYNLNYEQYF. CDR3 DNA: TGTGCCAGCAGTTATAATCTCAACTACGAGCAGTACTTC.

The V and J genes are TRBV7-9 and TRBJ1-1; 8 bases map to TRBD1. The CDR3 runs 14 residues. V lost 5 bases to trimming and J lost 3 bases; unmatched junction nucleotides: 5. The germline CDR1 and CDR2 sequences are SEHNR and FQNEAQ (reference sequence). For the CDR3, the DNA is TGTGCCAGCAGCGGGACGGGACAGGACACTGAAGCTTTCTTT. Protein product: CASSGTGQDTEAFF.

The chain recombines TRBV4-1 with TRBJ1-2, with 7 bases matching TRBD1. CDR1 and CDR2 (germline): MGHRA, YSYEKL. V lost 0 bases and J lost 5; bases outside the gene matches: 9. The CDR3 has 16 amino acids. CDR3 loop: CASSQEWSGGYYGYTF. The CDR3 DNA is TGCGCCAGCAGCCAAGAATGGTCAGGGGGATATTATGGCTACACCTTC.

The chain couples TRBV15 to TRBJ1-3; D gene uncertain. Germline V lookup: CDR1 LNHNV, CDR2 YYDKDF (reference sequence). The CDR3 length is 15 residues. The germline V and J ends were trimmed by 5 bases and 0 bases, with 11 bases remaining between them. In nucleotides, the CDR3 is TGTGCCACCAGCCCCGGACGGATCTCTGGAAACACCATATATTTT. It encodes CATSPGRISGNTIYF.

V usage is TRBV12-3 or TRBV12-4 and J usage is TRBJ2-3; TRBD2 aligns across 11 bases. J was trimmed by 6 bases and V by 10 bases; bases with no gene match: 9. The CDR3 has 14 residues. The CDR3 sequence is CAIHRASGRDTQYF. In DNA form, the CDR3 reads TGTGCCATACACCGGGCTAGCGGGAGGGATACGCAGTATTTT.

V usage is TRBV7-9 and J usage is TRBJ1-6; TRBD1 matches 7 bases. CDR3 size: 14 residues. V trimming: 4 bases; J trimming: 9 bases; junction bases outside the gene matches: 6. Per the germline V gene, CDR1 is SEHNR and CDR2 is FQNEAQ (reference sequence). The CDR3 reads CASSSTGVGSPLHF. DNA for the CDR3: TGTGCCAGCAGCTCAACAGGGGTAGGTTCACCCCTCCACTTT.

This chain uses TRBV5-6 with TRBJ2-5; 7 bases map to TRBD1. This CDR3 spans 14 amino acids. V lost 4 bases and J lost 5; bases outside the gene matches: 8. Germline CDR1 reads SGHDT; CDR2 reads YYEEEE. The CDR3 DNA follows: TGTGCCAGCAGCCCGGACAGGCGCCCCGAGACCCAGTACTTC. This sequence encodes CASSPDRRPETQYF.

V is TRBV7-2 and J is TRBJ2-3, with TRBD1 matching over 8 bases. CDR1 SGHTA and CDR2 FQGNSA come from the germline V gene. The CDR3 extends over 17 amino acids. V shed 5 bases, J shed 3 bases, and the junction held 13 bases outside the gene matches. The CDR3 spells CASSLVTGRGQTDTQYF. The CDR3, as DNA: TGTGCCAGCAGCCTAGTTACGGGCAGGGGGCAGACAGATACGCAGTATTTT. The variable domain in full, completed from reference TRBV7-2 and TRBJ2-3, reads GAGVSQSPSNKVTEKGKDVELRCDPISGHTALYWYRQSLGQGLEFLIYFQGNSAPDKSGLPSDRFSAERTGGSVSTLTIQRTQQEDSAVYLCASSLVTGRGQTDTQYFGPGTRLTVL.